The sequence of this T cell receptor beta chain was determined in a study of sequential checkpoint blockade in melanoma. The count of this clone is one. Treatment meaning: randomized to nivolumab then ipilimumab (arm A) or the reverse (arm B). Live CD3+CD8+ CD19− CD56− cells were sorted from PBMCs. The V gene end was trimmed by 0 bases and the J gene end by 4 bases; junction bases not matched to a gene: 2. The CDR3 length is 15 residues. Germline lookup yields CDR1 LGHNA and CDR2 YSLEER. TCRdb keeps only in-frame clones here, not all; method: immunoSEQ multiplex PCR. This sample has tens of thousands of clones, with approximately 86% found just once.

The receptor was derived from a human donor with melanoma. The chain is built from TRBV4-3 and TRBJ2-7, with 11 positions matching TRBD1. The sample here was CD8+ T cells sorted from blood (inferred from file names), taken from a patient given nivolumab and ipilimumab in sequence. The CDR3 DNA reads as TGCGCCAGCAGCCAAGATGGGACAGGGGGGTACGAGCAGTACTTC. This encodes CASSQDGTGGYEQYF.